This T cell receptor (beta chain) was retrieved from a study of blood T cell repertoires in COVID-19. Only in-frame clones appear in the TCRdb table, and some are missing; sequencing was by immunoSEQ multiplex PCR. The sample holds approximately 240,000 clones, approximately 79% seen once. The germline CDR1 and CDR2 sequences are SGHTA and FQGTGA. V lost 5 bases, J lost 7 bases, and 7 bases stayed unmatched. This CDR3 has 14 residues. The receptor's source is a woman aged 40 to 55 with active or convalescent COVID-19. The genes are TRBV7-3 and TRBJ1-5; 8 positions agree with TRBD1. Specimen: peripheral blood. The CDR3 protein is CASSVRQGSQPQHF. CDR3 DNA: TGTGCCAGCAGCGTACGACAGGGGAGCCAGCCCCAGCATTTT.